This paragraph covers one T cell receptor (beta chain) sequence. The data were taken from a study of T cells expressing NK-cell markers. TCRdb reworked the 5' RACE reads into one entry per CDR3 protein, no DNA. The sample table sets out 140,000 or so distinct CDR3 sequences. The CDR3 sequence is 13 residues long. The clonotype was recovered from a man aged 18 to 29 in good health. The chain recombines TRBV12-3 or TRBV12-4 with TRBJ2-7. Material: blood T cells: a sorted CD56 or NKG2C T cell subset, CD4+ or CD8+ T cells, or bulk PBMC T cells (not recorded which). The CDR3 protein is CASRTVTSYEQYF.